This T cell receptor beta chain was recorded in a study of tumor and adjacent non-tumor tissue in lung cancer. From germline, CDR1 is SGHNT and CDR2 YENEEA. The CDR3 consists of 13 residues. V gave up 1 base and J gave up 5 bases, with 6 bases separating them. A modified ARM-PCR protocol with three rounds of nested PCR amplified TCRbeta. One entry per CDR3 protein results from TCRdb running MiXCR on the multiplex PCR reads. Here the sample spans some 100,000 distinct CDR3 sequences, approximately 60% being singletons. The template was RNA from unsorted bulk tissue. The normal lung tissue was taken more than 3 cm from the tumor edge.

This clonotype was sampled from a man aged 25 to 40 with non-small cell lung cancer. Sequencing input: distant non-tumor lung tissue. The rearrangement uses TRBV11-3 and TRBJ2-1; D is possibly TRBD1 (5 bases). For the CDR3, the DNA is TGTGCCAGCAGCTTAGGACAGAACAATGAGCAGTTCTTC. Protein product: CASSLGQNNEQFF.